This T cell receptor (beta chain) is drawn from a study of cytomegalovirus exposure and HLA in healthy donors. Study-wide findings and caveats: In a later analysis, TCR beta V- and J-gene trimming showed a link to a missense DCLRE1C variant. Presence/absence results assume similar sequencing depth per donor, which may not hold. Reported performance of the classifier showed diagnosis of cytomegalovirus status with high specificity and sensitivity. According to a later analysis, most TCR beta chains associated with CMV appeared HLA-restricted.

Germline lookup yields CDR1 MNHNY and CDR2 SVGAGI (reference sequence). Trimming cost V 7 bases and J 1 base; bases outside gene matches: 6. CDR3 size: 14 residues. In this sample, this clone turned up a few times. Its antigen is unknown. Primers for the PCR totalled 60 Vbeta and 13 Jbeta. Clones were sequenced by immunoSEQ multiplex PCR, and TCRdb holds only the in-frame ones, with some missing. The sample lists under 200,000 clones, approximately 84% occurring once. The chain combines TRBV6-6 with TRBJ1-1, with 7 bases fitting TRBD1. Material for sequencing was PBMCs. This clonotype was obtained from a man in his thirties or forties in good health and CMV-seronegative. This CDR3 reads CASTQGGGNTEAFF. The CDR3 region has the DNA TGTGCCAGCACCCAAGGGGGCGGGAACACTGAAGCTTTCTTT.